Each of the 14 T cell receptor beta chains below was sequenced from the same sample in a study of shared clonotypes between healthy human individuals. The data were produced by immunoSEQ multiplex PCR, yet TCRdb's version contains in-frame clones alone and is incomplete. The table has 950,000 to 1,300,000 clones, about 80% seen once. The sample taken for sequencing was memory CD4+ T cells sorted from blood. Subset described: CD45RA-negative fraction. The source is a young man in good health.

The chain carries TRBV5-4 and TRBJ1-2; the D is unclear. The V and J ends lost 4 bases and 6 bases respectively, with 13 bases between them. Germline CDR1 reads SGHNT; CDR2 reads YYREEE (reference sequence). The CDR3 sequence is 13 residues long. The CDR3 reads CASSPTRENGYTF. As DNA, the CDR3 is TGTGCCAGCAGCCCAACACGGGAAAATGGCTACACCTTC.

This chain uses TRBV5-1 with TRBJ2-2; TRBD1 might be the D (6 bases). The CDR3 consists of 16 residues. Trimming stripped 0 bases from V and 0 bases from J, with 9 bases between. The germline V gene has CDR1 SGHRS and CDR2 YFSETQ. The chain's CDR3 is CASSLGDTSNTGELFF. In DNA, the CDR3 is TGCGCCAGCAGCTTGGGGGACACCTCGAACACCGGGGAGCTGTTTTTT.

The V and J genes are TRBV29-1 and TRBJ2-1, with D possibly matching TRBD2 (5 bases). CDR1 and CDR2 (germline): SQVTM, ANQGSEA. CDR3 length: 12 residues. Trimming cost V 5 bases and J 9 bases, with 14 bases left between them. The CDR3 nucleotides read TGCAGCGTTCTCCCTCGAGGGATTGAGCAGTTCTTC. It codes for CSVLPRGIEQFF.

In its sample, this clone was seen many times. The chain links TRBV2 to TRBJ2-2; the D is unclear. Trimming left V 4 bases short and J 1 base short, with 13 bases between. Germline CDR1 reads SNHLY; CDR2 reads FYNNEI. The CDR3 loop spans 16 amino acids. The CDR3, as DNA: TGTGCCAGCAGTGTTAATGGCGGATTGAACACCGGGGAGCTGTTTTTT. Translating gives CASSVNGGLNTGELFF.

DNA of the CDR3: TGTGCCAGCAGTTCCCCCAGAGCCAAAAACATTCAGTACTTC. Amino acids: CASSSPRAKNIQYF. The chain uses TRBV28 and TRBJ2-4; D uncertain. The V gene's germline CDR1 is MDHEN and CDR2 SYDVKM. The CDR3 covers 14 residues. Trimming took 4 bases from V and 0 from J, leaving 7 bases between them.

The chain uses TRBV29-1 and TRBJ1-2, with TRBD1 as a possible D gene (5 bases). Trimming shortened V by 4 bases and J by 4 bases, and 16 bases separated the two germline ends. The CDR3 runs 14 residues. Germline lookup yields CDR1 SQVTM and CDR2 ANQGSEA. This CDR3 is CSVGGDRSPYGYTF. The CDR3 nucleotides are TGCAGCGTTGGGGGGGACCGCTCACCCTATGGCTACACCTTC.

The CDR3 spells CASSITRGRYEKLFF. The DNA for the CDR3 is TGTGCCAGCAGTATAACGAGGGGGAGATACGAAAAACTGTTTTTT. The chain combines TRBV27 with TRBJ1-4; weak D call: TRBD1 (6 bases). The CDR3 has 15 amino acids. CDR1 and CDR2 from the germline V gene are MNHEY and SMNVEV (reference sequence). V shed 5 bases and J shed 8 bases, with 18 bases lying between them.

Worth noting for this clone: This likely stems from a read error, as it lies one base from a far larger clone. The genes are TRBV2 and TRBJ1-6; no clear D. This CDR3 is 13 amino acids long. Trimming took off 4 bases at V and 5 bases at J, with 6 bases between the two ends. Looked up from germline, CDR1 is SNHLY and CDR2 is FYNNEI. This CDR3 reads CASSVQNNSPLHF. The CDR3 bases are TGTGCCAGCAGTGTCCAGAATAATTCACCCCTCCACTTT.

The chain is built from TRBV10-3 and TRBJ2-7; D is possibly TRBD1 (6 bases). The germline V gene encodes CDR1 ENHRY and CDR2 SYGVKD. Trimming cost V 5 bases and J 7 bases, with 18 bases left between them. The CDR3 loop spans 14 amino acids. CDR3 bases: TGTGCCATCAGTAAACAGGGTCCGGTCCCTGAGCAGTACTTC. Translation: CAISKQGPVPEQYF.

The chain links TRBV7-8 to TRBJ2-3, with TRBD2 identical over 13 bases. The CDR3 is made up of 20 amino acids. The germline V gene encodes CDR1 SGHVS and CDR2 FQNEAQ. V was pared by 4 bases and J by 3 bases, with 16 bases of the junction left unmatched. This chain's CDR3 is CASSSPGLAGKSSGTDTQYF. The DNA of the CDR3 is TGTGCCAGCAGCTCGCCGGGACTAGCGGGGAAGTCATCGGGGACAGATACGCAGTATTTT.

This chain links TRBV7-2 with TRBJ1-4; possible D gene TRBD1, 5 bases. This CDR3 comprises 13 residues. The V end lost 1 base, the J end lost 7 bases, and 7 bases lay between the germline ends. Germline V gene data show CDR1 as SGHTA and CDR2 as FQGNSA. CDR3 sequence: CASSLGQGEKLFF. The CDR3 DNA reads TGTGCCAGCAGCTTAGGTCAGGGTGAAAAACTGTTTTTT.

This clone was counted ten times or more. CDR3 coding DNA: TGTGCCAGCAGCTGGAGGCCGGGGACCGGGGAGCTGTTTTTT. Translation gives CASSWRPGTGELFF. The J gene is TRBJ2-2, the V gene TRBV7-2, with D possibly matching TRBD2 (5 bases). The germline gives CDR1 SGHTA, CDR2 FQGNSA. V lost 4 bases and J lost 5, with 11 bases in between. The CDR3 runs to 14 residues.

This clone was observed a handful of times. The CDR3 loop reads CASSEQRTVGMREQYF. CDR3 DNA: TGTGCCAGCAGTGAGCAAAGGACGGTGGGGATGCGGGAGCAGTACTTC. The rearrangement links TRBV6-1 to TRBJ2-7; D is unresolved. CDR1 MNHNS and CDR2 SASEGT come from the germline V gene. The length of the CDR3 is 16 residues. V dropped 3 bases and J dropped 7 bases, with 22 bases sitting between them.

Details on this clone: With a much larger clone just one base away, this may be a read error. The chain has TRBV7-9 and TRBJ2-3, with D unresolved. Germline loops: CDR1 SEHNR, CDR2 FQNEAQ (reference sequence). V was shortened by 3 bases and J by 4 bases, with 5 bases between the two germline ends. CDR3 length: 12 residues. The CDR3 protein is CASSFPPDTQYF. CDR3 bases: TGTGCCAGCAGCTTCCCCCCAGATACGCAGTATTTT.